The clone carrying this T cell receptor beta chain was seen more than once but under ten times. These data come from a study of blood T cells in healthy people across ages. Through a sample-barcoded 5' primer and a J-beta primer mix, a second PCR was run for roughly 6 to 12 cycles. Using its own MiXCR run on the 5' RACE reads, TCRdb lists one record per CDR3 protein. The top ten hold 11% of the sample, which has around 1.5 million distinct CDR3 sequences, about 35% seen once. V lost 1 base and J lost 5; bases outside the gene matches: 15. Per the germline V gene, CDR1 is SGHDN and CDR2 is FVKESK. The CDR3 is made up of 18 amino acids. For every donor, a draw yielded approximately 9.8 milliliters of peripheral blood.

This clonotype originated in a woman aged 25 to 39 in good health. The rearrangement links TRBV14 to TRBJ2-5, with 8 bases that match TRBD1. The specimen sequenced was blood. CDR3 nucleotides: TGTGCCAGCAGCCAAGGGTTGTATACGGCAGGGGGCGTCGAGACCCAGTACTTC. Protein product: CASSQGLYTAGGVETQYF.